A selection of T cell receptor beta chains follows, all from one sample in a study of blood T cell repertoires in COVID-19. TCRdb keeps only in-frame clones here, not all; method: immunoSEQ multiplex PCR. This table holds about 240,000 clones, approximately 83% found once. Material for sequencing was PBMCs or T cells enriched from blood (not recorded which). These receptors came from a middle-aged woman with acute COVID-19. CDR3s include the opening cysteine and the closing phenylalanine or tryptophan. A D gene is named only where the DNA matches it firmly. The listing skips clone size in some rows; elsewhere it reads once, few, many or a size class.

.,TRBJ2-5,.,TRBV7-3,CASSLIPSPLETQYF,TGTGCCAGCAGCTTAATTCCTAGTCCCTTAGAGACCCAGTACTTC
.,TRBJ2-7,.,TRBV5-1,CASSLAIQYEQYF,TGCGCCAGCAGCTTAGCGATCCAATACGAGCAGTACTTC
TRBD1,TRBJ1-1,once,TRBV7-3,CASSRGTGANNTEAFF,TGTGCCAGCAGCAGGGGGACAGGGGCTAACAACACTGAAGCTTTCTTT
TRBD2,TRBJ2-1,few,TRBV25-1,CASSDHQRDIDEQFF,TGTGCCAGCAGTGATCACCAGCGGGATATTGATGAGCAGTTCTTC
TRBD2,TRBJ2-3,.,TRBV9,CASSGTSATSTDTQYF,TGTGCCAGCAGCGGGACTAGCGCCACTAGCACAGATACGCAGTATTTT
TRBD2,TRBJ2-2,once,TRBV14,CASSQPRTSGYTGELFF,TGTGCCAGCAGCCAACCCAGGACTAGCGGGTACACCGGGGAGCTGTTTTTT
.,TRBJ1-4,.,TRBV28,CASSLLGDEKLFF,TGTGCCAGCAGTTTATTGGGAGATGAAAAACTGTTTTTT
TRBD1,TRBJ2-3,.,TRBV14,CASSQDRGSDTQYF,TGTGCCAGCAGCCAAGACAGGGGGTCAGATACGCAGTATTTT
TRBD1,TRBJ1-1,.,TRBV5-1,CASSLTGGTEAFF,TGCGCCAGCAGCTTAACAGGGGGGACTGAAGCTTTCTTT
TRBD2,TRBJ2-7,.,TRBV6-6,CASTETSGYEQYF,TGTGCCAGCACCGAGACTAGCGGCTACGAGCAGTACTTC